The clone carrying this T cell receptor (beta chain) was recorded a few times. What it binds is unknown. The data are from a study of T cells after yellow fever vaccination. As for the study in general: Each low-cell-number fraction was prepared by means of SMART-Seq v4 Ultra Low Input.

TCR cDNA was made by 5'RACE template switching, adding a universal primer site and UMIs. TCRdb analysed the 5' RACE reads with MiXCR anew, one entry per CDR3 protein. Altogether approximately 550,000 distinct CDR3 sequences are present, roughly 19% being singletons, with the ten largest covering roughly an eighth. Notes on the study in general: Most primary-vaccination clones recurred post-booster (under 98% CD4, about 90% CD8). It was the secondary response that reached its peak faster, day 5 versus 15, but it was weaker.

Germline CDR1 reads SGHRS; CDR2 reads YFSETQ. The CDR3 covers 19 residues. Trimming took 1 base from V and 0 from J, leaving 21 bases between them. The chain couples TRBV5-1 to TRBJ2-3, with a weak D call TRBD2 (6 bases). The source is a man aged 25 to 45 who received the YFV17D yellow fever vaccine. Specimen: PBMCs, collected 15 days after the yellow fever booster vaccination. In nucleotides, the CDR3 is TGCGCCAGCAGCTTGTGGTGGACCGTAAGACTAGAGAGCACAGATACGCAGTATTTT. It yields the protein CASSLWWTVRLESTDTQYF.